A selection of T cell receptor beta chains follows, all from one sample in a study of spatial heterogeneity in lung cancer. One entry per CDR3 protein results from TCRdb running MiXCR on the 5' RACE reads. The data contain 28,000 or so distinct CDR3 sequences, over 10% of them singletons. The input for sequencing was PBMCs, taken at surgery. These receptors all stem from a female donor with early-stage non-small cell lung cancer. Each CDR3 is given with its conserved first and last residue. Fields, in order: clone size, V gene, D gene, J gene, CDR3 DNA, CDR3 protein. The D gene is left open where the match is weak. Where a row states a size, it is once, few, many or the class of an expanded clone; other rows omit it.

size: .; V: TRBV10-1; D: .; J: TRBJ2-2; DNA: TGCGCCAGCAGTGAGAGCATCACCGGGGAGCTGTTTTTT; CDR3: CASSESITGELFF
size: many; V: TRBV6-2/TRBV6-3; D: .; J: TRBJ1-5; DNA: TGTGCCAGCAGCCAACTAACAGGGAATCAGCCCCAGCATTTT; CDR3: CASSQLTGNQPQHF
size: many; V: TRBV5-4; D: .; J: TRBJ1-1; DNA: TGTGCCAGCAGCTCCACCCTTTCTGAAGCTTTCTTT; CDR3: CASSSTLSEAFF
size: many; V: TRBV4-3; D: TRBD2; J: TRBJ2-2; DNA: TGCGCCAGCAGCCAAGGACCATCGGGAGGGAGAACCGGGGAGCTGTTTTTT; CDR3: CASSQGPSGGRTGELFF
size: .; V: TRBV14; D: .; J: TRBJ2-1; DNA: TGTGCCAGCAGCCAAGATAACGCACGAGCTCTGGAGCAGTTCTTC; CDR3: CASSQDNARALEQFF
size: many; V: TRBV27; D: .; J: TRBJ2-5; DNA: TGTGCCAGCAGTCCAAGAAACTCCCCAGAGACCCAGTACTTC; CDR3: CASSPRNSPETQYF
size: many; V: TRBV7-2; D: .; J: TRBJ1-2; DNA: TGTGCCAGCAGCCCAAGCCCACAACTCCCTGGCTACACCTTC; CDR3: CASSPSPQLPGYTF
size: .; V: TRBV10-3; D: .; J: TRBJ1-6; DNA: TGTGCCATCAGTGATGCAGGGTCAGGTTCACCCCTCCACTTT; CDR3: CAISDAGSGSPLHF
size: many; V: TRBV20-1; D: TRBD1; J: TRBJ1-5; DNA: TGCAGTGCTAGAAGGACAGGGGGCAATCAGCCCCAGCATTTT; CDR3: CSARRTGGNQPQHF
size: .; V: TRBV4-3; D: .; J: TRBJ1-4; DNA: TGCGCCAGCAGCCAAGGGGGGAACAATGAAAAACTGTTTTTT; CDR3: CASSQGGNNEKLFF